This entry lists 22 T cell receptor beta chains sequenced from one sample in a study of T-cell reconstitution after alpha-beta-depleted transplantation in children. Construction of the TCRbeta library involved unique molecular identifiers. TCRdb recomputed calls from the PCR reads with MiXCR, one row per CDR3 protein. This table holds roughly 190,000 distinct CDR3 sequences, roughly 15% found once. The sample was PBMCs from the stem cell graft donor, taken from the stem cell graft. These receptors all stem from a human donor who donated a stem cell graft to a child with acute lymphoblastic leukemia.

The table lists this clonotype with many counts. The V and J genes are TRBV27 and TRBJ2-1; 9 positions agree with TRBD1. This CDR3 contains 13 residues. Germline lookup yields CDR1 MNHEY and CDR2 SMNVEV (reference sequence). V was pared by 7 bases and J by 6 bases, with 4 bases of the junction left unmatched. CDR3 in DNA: TGTGCCAGCAAGACAGGGGGGTCCAATGAGCAGTTCTTC. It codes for CASKTGGSNEQFF.

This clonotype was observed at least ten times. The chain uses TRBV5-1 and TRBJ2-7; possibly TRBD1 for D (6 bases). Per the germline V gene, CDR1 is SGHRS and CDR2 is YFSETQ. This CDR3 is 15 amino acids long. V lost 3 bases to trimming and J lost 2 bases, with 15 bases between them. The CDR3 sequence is CASSSTTGATYEQYF. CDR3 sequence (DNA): TGCGCCAGCAGCTCGACGACAGGCGCGACCTACGAGCAGTACTTC.

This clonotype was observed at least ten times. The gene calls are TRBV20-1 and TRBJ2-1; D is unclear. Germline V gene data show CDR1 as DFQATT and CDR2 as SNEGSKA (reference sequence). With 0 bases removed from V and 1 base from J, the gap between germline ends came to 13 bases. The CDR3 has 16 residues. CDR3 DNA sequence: TGCAGTGCTAGAGATCGGAGACTTCAATCCTACAATGAGCAGTTCTTC. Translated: CSARDRRLQSYNEQFF.

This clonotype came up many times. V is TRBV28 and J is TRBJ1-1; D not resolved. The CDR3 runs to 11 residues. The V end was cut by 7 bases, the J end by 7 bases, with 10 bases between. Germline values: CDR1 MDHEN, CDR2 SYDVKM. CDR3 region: CASKRPDEAFF. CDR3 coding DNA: TGTGCCAGCAAGAGACCGGATGAAGCTTTCTTT. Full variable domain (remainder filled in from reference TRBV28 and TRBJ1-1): DVKVTQSSRYLVKRTGEKVFLECVQDMDHENMFWYRQDPGLGLRLIYFSYDVKMKEKGDIPEGYSVSREKKERFSLILESASTNQTSMYLCASKRPDEAFFGQGTRLTVV.

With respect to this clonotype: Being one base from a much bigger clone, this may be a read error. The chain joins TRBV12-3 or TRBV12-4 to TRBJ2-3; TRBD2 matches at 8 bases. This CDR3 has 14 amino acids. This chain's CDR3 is CASSFGTSGNTHYF. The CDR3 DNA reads TGTGCCAGCAGTTTTGGGACTAGTGGAAATACGCATTATTTT.

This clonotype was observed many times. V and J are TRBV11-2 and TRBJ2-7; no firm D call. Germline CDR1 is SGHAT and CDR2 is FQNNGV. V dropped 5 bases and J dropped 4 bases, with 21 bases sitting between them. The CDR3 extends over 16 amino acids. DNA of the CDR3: TGTGCCAGCAGCCCACCGGGCTCTTATTCTATATACGAGCAGTACTTC. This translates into CASSPPGSYSIYEQYF.

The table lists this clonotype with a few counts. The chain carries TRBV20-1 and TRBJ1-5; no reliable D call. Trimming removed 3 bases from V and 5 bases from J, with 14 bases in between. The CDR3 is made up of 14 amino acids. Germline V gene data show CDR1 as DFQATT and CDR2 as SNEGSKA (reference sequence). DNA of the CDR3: TGCAGTGCTAGCAAGGCGAGGACCGATCAGCCCCAGCATTTT. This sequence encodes CSASKARTDQPQHF.

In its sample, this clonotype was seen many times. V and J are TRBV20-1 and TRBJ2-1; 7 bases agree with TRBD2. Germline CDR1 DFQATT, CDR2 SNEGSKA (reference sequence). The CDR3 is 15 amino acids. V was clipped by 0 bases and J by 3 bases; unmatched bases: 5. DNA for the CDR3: TGCAGTGCTAGAGATAGCGGGCCGAACTACAATGAGCAGTTCTTC. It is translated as CSARDSGPNYNEQFF.

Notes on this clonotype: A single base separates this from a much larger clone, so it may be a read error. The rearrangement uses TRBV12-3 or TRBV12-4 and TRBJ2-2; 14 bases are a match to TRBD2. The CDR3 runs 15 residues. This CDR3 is CASRGTSGRSGEMFF. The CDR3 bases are TGTGCCAGCAGAGGGACTAGCGGGAGATCCGGGGAGATGTTTTTT.

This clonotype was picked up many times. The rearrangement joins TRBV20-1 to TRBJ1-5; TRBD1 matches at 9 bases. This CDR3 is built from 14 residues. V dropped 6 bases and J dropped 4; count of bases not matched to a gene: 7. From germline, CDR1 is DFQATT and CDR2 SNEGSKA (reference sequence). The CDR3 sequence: CSASPGQGNQPQHF. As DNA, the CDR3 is TGCAGTGCGAGCCCGGGACAGGGAAATCAGCCCCAGCATTTT.

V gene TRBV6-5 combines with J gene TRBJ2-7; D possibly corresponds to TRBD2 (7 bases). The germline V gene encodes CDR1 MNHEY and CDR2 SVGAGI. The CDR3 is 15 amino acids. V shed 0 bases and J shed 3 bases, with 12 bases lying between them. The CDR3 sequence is CASSYSGGGGYEQYF. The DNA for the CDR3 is TGTGCCAGCAGTTACTCGGGAGGGGGTGGCTACGAGCAGTACTTC.

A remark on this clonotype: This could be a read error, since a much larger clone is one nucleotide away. The CDR3 here is CSATGEAGAFEQYF. In nucleotides, the CDR3 is TGCAGTGCTACAGGGGAGGCGGGAGCCTTCGAGCAGTACTTC. The J gene is TRBJ2-7, the V gene TRBV20-1, with a possible D match to TRBD2 (7 bases). V was shortened by 4 bases and J by 6 bases, with 19 bases between the two germline ends. The CDR3 length is 14 residues. Germline lookup yields CDR1 DFQATT and CDR2 SNEGSKA (reference sequence).

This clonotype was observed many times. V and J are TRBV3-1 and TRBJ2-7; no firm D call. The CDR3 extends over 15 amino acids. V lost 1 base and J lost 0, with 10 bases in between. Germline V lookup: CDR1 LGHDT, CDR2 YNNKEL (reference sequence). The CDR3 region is CASSQGPLSSYEQYF. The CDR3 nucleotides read TGTGCCAGCAGCCAAGGTCCACTTAGCTCCTACGAGCAGTACTTC.

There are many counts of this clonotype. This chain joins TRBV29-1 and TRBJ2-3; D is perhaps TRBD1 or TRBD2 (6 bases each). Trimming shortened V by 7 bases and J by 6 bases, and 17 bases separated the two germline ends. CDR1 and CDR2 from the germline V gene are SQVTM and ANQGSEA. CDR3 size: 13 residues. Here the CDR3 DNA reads TGCAGCGCATCGACAGGCGGGGTGGATACGCAGTATTTT. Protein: CSASTGGVDTQYF.

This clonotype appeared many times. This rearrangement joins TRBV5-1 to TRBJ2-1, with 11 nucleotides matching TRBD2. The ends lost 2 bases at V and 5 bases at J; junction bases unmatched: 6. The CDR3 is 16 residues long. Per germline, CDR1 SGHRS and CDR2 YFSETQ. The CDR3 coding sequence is TGCGCCAGCAGCTTAGTAGCGGGAGGGCCCAACAATGAGCAGTTCTTC. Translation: CASSLVAGGPNNEQFF.

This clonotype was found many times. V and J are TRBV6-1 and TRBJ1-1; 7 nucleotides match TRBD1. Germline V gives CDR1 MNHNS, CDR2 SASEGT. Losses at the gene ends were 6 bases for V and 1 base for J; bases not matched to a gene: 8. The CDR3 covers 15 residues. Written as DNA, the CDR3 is TGTGCCAGCAGACCTAGGACAGGACCGAACACTGAAGCTTTCTTT. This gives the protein CASRPRTGPNTEAFF.

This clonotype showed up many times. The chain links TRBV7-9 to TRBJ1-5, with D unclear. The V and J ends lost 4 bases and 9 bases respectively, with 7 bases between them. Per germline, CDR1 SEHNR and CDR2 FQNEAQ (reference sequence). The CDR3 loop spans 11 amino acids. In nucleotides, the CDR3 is TGTGCCAGCAGCTCCCCCGGGCCCCAGCATTTT. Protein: CASSSPGPQHF.

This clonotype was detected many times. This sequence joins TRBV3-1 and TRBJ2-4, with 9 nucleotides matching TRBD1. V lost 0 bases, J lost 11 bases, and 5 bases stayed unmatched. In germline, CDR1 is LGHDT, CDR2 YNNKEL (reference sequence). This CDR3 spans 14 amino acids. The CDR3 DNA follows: TGTGCCAGCAGCCAAGATATTGGGACAGGGTTTCAGTACTTC. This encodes CASSQDIGTGFQYF.

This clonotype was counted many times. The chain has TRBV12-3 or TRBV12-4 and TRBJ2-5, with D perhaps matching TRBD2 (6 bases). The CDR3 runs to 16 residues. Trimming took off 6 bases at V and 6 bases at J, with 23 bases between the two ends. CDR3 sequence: CASSGGQGLALQTQYF. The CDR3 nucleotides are TGTGCCAGCAGCGGAGGCCAGGGACTTGCCCTGCAGACCCAGTACTTC.

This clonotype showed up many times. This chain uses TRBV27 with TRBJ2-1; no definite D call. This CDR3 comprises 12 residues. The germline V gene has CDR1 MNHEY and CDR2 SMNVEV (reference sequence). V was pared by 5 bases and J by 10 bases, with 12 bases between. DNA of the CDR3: TGTGCCAGCAGTCCGACCTTGAGAGAGCAGTTCTTC. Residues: CASSPTLREQFF.

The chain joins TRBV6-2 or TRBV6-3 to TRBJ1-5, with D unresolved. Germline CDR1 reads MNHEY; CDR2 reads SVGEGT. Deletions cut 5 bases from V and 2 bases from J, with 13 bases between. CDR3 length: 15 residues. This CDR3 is CASSPYIGGNQPQHF. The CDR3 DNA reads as TGTGCCAGCAGTCCATACATTGGAGGCAATCAGCCCCAGCATTTT.

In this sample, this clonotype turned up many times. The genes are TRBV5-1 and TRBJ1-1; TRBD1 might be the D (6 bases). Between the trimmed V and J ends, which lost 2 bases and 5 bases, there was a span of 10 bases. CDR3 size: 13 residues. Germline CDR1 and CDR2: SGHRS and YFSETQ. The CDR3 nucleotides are TGCGCCAGCAGCTTTACAGGGCGGACTGAAGCTTTCTTT. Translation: CASSFTGRTEAFF.